This T cell receptor (beta chain) was sequenced in a study of cytomegalovirus exposure and HLA in healthy donors (dated by TCRdb to about 2017). Study-level background: In an earlier analysis of some 550 of the donors, 250 to 350 Gb of sequence data and 120 million or so unique TCR beta sequences from 150 million to 200 million T cells were reported. An early release that covered fewer than 800 HLA-typed donors contained 250 to 350 gigabases of sequencing data and around 80 million unique TCR sequences. Of the 300 to 450 genotyped donors, over 65% fell in the genetic ancestry cluster associated with self-reported Caucasian donors. The study was designed to test whether signatures of past pathogen exposure could be identified by cataloging public T cell receptors. The study profiled the T cell repertoires of 550 to 700 subjects by immunosequencing and related them to cytomegalovirus serostatus. In addition to the first cohort of approximately 650 subjects, a separate validation cohort of 130 or so different subjects was used. The study combined high-throughput TCR immunosequencing, statistical association of individual TCRs with disease status, and machine learning to predict cytomegalovirus infection status. A later analysis re-analyzed previously published TCR beta repertoires from 550 to 700 donors and added high-resolution HLA genotyping to study TCR occurrence patterns. In the later analysis, no new phenotypic data were used to find candidate immune exposures; instead, reliance was placed on TCR beta sequences and their occurrence across donors. An earlier analysis of 587 of the donors used high-throughput TCR beta sequencing to judge whether each TCR beta V gene segment behaved as functional or pseudogenic. Donor age, sex, ethnicity and CMV serostatus were compiled together with the repertoire data. In a later genetic analysis, genome-wide SNP genotypes for about 55% of the 666 donors were used, and that subset was treated as a discovery cohort. All discovery cohort repertoires had been generated using a single sequencing platform. Class I and class II HLA loci were covered by the typing at four-digit resolution. Typing coverage differed by locus: A, B, C, DRB1 and DQB1 were typed in roughly 629-630 donors, DQA1 in about 560, DPA1 in some 600, and DPB1 in 450 to 480. Because of strong linkage in the cohort, four to six DR-DQ haplotypes were treated as single units for association and clustering. Among almost 400 genotyped donors of the cohort, an average of approximately 240,000 unique TCR beta nucleotide sequences were sequenced per donor, roughly 20% of them non-productive.

General study outcomes and caveats: In a later analysis, TCR association rates were found to vary across HLA loci, with the most associated TCRs seen for DRB1 alleles and the fewest for HLA-C alleles. In the study, roughly 160 TCR beta chains were listed as associated with cytomegalovirus. In an earlier analysis of 450 to 750 of the donors, most TCR beta V segments appeared in productive rearrangements about 87% or about 30% of the time, broadly matching IMGT annotations. Most CMV-associated TCR beta chains appeared to be HLA-restricted in a later analysis, and the HLA associations seemed to be driven largely by CMV exposure. Correlated functional status among segregating V segments might be attributable to linkage disequilibrium, but an unknown experimental factor could not be ruled out. A further reported finding was that TCR beta sequences accurately predicted the HLA-A and HLA-B alleles for most subjects in the first cohort. A later analysis associated about 16,000 TCR beta sequences with specific HLA alleles at a false discovery rate of 0.05. Only TCR beta chains were sequenced in this cohort, and the absence of alpha or paired-chain data limited detectable features. Compared with equally common non-associated chains, HLA-associated TCR beta chains in a later analysis were more clonally expanded and had lower generation probabilities. The earlier analysis of approximately 590 of the donors excluded roughly 17 rarely observed V segments, including chromosome 9 orphons, because counts were too low. Because the 87-base-pair reads could not distinguish some IMGT-functional V segments, including TRBV6-2 and TRBV6-3, those segments were excluded. The sequencing pipeline was judged likely to have produced a cluster of highly shared sequence variants as a technical artifact. Because HLA typing was unavailable for some donors at each locus, only the typed subset was used in association tests. Three of the identified cytomegalovirus-associated TCR beta chains were confirmed in vitro to be specific for cytomegalovirus antigens. The presence/absence analyses assumed that sequencing depth was roughly uniform across donors, and that assumption may not be true. Most TCR sequences were seen in very few donors, while some public TCRs were found in many individuals. Strong co-occurrence of HLA alleles, especially DR and DQ, made assigning TCR associations to individual alleles difficult. The classifier was reported to diagnose cytomegalovirus status with high specificity and sensitivity in both the original cohort and the validation cohort. A later genetic analysis reported fewer N-insertions in productive TCRs among donors in an Asian-associated ancestry cluster than the roughly 640-donor mean. According to the authors, the approach could potentially be generalized to other disease states and immunological phenotypes. The only immune exposure information available for the cohort was CMV serostatus. A later genetic analysis associated a missense DCLRE1C variant with V-gene and J-gene trimming of TCR beta chains, and an independent cohort replicated the association. Several of the top co-occurrence clusters appeared to be linked to parvovirus B19, influenza, CMV and Epstein-Barr virus, according to a later analysis.

With regard to this clone: Its antigen is not yet known. No base-level quality is on record; no much larger clone is a single base apart.

The CDR3 holds 12 amino acids from the cysteine to the phenylalanine. The DNA shown is the 36-base CDR3, in frame from base 1. From a lookup of the germline V gene, CDR1 and CDR2 are SGDLS and YYNGEE. V loses 6 bases of germline sequence and J loses 2 bases, and the interval between the two ends is 8 bases. The library was made by the immunoSEQ multiplex PCR assay. The multiplex PCR relied on a mix of 60 forward primers for TCR Vbeta segments and 13 reverse primers for TCR Jbeta segments. Amplification of the CDR3 region of rearranged TCR beta genes was performed with a multiplex PCR assay on genomic DNA. The amplified TCR beta libraries were sequenced on the Illumina HiSeq System as 87-base-pair reads. The paper's processing steps were these. A later analysis tallied tens of millions of unique TCR beta chains across the 666 repertoires, and around 9.9 million of those chains were shared by two or more donors. A nearest-neighbor algorithm error-corrected the raw reads and collapsed the reads into unique sequences, merging closely related sequences to remove PCR and sequencing errors. CDR3 sequences were aligned to IMGT reference sequences to assign V, D and J gene segments. For a sequence to be retained, at least a six-nucleotide match to both a V gene segment and a J gene segment was required. Rearrangements were called productive when the CDR3 lacked stop codons and stayed in frame with V and J; all others were non-productive. Following IMGT convention, CDR3 was defined as the stretch from the second conserved V-encoded cysteine up to the conserved J-encoded phenylalanine. In an earlier analysis of around 600 of the donors, sequences lacking an unambiguous match to a single V gene segment were excluded. An earlier analysis of 500 to 600 of the donors classified V segments as functional when productive rearrangements were above 56.7% and as segregating when the standard deviation between donors was above 5%. A statistical classification framework was built to diagnose cytomegalovirus status from the catalog of TCR beta chain sequences. V and J gene assignment, in a later analysis, came from comparing TCR nucleotide sequences with IMGT/GENE-DB human TR gene sequences. In a later analysis, CDR3 sequences and most-parsimonious VDJ recombination scenarios were assigned using the TCRdist pipeline. In a later analysis, each TCR beta chain was defined by its CDR3 amino acid sequence together with its V-gene family, and reads without a unique V-gene family were excluded. To address suspected cross-contamination and a sequencing artifact, a later analysis removed under 600 highly shared, low-generation-probability nucleotide sequences. For each public chain, a later analysis derived a clonal expansion index from normalized ranks of inferred template counts within each repertoire. A later analysis computed generation probabilities with a VDJ recombination model fitted to out-of-frame rearrangements, and checked the results against IGoR. Hypergeometric tests were used in a later analysis to score TCR-TCR, TCR-HLA and TCR-CMV co-occurrence, with a repertoire-size bias correction applied to the TCR pairs. In a later analysis, false discovery rates were estimated by permuting HLA or CMV assignments 20 times. In a later analysis, co-occurring TCRs were grouped with DBSCAN, and TCRdist sequence similarity was added when clustering was performed within HLA-allele-positive subsets. For co-occurrence clustering, repertoires with fewer than 30,000 or more than 120,000 public chains were excluded, along with a handful of repertoires with anomalous nucleotide sharing. TCRdb provides this immuneACCESS table in a form limited to in-frame rearrangements. Some clones are lacking; in checked studies, under half of them reflect an unresolved V gene, and why the rest are absent is not known. V, J and clone size are taken as reported in that table, and D and trimming were inferred from the DNA itself. Counted in this sample were roughly 200,000 clones; 87% of them appeared once. The ten largest clonotypes hold 1.3% of the sample.

In total, approximately 690 healthy bone marrow donors made up the cohort. At the time of sampling, every cohort member was nominally healthy, though immune exposures that went unrecorded were likely present. The donor tested CMV seronegative and was one of the 352 seronegative cohort members. A peripheral blood sample was collected from each donor, and TCR beta sequencing was performed on peripheral blood mononuclear cells. The Qiagen DNeasy Blood Extraction Kit was used to extract genomic DNA from the blood cell samples. Here the chain combines TRBV9 and TRBJ1-2; the D gene cannot be resolved reliably. This TCR came from a man aged 25 to 40 in good health and CMV-seronegative. Sequencing was carried out using PBMCs. The CDR3 reads as follows: CASNGVNYGYTF. In nucleotides, the sequence is TGTGCCAGCAACGGAGTAAACTATGGCTACACCTTC. Here the CDR3 is joined to the reference TRBV9 and TRBJ1-2 genes, and the full variable domain is: DSGVTQTPKHLITATGQRVTLRCSPRSGDLSVYWYQQSLDQGLQFLIQYYNGEERAKGNILERFSAQQFPDLHSELNLSSLELGDSALYFCASNGVNYGYTFGSGTRLTVV.